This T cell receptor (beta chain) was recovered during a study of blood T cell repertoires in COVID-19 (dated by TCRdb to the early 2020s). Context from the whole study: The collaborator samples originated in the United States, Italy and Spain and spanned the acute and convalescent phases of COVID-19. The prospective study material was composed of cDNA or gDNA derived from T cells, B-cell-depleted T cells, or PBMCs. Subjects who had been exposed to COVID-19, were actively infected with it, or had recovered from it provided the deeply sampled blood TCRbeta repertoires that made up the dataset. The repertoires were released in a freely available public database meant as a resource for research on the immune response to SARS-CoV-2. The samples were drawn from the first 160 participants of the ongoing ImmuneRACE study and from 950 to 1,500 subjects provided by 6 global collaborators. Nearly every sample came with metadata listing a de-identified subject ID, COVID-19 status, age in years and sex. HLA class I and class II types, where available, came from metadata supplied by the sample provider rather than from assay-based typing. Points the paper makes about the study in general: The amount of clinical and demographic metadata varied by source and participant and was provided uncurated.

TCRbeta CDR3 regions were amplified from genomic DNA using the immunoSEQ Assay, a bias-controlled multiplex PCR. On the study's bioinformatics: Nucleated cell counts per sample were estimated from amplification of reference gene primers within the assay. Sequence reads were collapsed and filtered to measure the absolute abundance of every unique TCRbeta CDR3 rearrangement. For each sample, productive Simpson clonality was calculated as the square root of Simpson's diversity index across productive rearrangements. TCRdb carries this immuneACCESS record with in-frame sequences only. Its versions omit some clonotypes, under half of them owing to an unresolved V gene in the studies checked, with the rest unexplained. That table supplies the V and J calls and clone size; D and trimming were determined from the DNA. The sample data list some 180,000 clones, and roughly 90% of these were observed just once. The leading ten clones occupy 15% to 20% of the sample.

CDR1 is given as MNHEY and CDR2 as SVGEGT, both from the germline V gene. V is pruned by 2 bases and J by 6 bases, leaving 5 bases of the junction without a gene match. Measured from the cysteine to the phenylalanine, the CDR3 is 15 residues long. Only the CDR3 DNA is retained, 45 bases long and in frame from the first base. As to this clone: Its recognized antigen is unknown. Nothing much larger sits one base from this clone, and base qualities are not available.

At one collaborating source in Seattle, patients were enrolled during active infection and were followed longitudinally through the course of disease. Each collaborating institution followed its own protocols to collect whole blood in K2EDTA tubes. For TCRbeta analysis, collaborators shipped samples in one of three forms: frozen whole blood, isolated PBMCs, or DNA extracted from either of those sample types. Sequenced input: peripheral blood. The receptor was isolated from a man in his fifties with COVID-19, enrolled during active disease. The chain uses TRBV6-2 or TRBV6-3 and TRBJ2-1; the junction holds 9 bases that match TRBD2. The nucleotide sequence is TGTGCCAGCAGTTACACTGGACTAGCGAGCAATGAGCAGTTCTTC. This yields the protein CASSYTGLASNEQFF.